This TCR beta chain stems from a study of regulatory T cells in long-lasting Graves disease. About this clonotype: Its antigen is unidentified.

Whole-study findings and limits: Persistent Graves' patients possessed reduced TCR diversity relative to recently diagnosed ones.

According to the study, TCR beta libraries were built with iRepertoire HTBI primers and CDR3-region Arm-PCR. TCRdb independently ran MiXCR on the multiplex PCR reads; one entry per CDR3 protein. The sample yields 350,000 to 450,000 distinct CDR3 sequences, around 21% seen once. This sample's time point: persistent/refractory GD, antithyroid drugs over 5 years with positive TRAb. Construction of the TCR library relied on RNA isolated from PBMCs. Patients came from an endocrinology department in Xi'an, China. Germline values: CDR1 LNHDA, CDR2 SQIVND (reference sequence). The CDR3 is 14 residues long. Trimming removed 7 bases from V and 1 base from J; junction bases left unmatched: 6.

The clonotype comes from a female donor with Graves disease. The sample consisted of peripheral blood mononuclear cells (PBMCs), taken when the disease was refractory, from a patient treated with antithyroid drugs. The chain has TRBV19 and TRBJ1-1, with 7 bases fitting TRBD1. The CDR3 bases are TGTGCCAGTACCCTGACAGGGACGAACACTGAAGCTTTCTTT. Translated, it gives CASTLTGTNTEAFF.